This is a list of T cell receptor beta chains from one sample in a study of blood T cell repertoires in COVID-19. This table comes from immunoSEQ multiplex PCR, and its TCRdb copy is limited to in-frame clones, with some not included. Altogether around 130,000 clones are present, around 87% being singletons, with the ten largest covering 3% to 4.5%. Sequenced: peripheral blood. Receptor source: a woman aged 55-75 years with acute or convalescent COVID-19. Each CDR3 is given with its conserved first and last residue. The D gene is left open where the match is weak. Size is omitted from some rows. Given values are once, few, many or a class for expanded clones.

abundance | j_gene | d_gene | v_gene | CDR3aa | CDR3nt
NA | TRBJ1-1 | NA | TRBV28 | CASRPPGLMNTEAFF | TGTGCCAGCAGGCCCCCGGGACTCATGAACACTGAAGCTTTCTTT
NA | TRBJ1-1 | NA | TRBV7-9 | CASRDQALMNTEAFF | TGTGCCAGCAGGGATCAGGCTCTTATGAACACTGAAGCTTTCTTT
NA | TRBJ2-4 | NA | TRBV7-2 | CASSLMGGPQNIQYF | TGTGCCAGCAGCTTGATGGGGGGGCCGCAAAACATTCAGTACTTC
NA | TRBJ2-1 | NA | TRBV27 | CATHGREDNEQFF | TGTGCCACCCACGGACGGGAAGACAATGAGCAGTTCTTC
NA | TRBJ1-5 | NA | TRBV28 | CASSLSGRTDQPQHF | TGTGCCAGCAGTTTATCGGGTCGAACGGATCAGCCCCAGCATTTT
NA | TRBJ2-2 | TRBD2 | TRBV9 | CASSPEGTSDTGELFF | TGTGCCAGCAGCCCAGAAGGGACTAGCGACACCGGGGAGCTGTTTTTT
NA | TRBJ1-2 | TRBD1 | TRBV29-1 | CSVDSGGYGYTF | TGCAGCGTTGACTCAGGGGGCTATGGCTACACCTTC
NA | TRBJ2-2 | NA | TRBV24-1 | CATRDGLEVGELFF | TGTGCCACCAGGGATGGCCTGGAGGTCGGGGAGCTGTTTTTT
NA | TRBJ2-3 | NA | TRBV7-3 | CASSPRGDTQYF | TGTGCCAGCAGCCCCCGGGGGGATACGCAGTATTTT
few | TRBJ1-5 | NA | TRBV23-1 | CASSEFREGNQPQHF | TGCGCCAGCAGCGAGTTCAGGGAAGGAAATCAGCCCCAGCATTTT
NA | TRBJ1-2 | TRBD1 | TRBV2 | CASSERSGGSGYTF | TGTGCCAGCAGTGAGCGATCAGGGGGGAGCGGCTACACCTTC
NA | TRBJ1-5 | NA | TRBV6-5 | CASSYSAGSGGPQHF | TGTGCCAGCAGTTACTCGGCCGGGAGTGGTGGGCCCCAGCATTTT
NA | TRBJ1-1 | NA | TRBV2 | CASSELDEAFF | TGTGCCAGCAGTGAATTAGATGAAGCTTTCTTT
NA | TRBJ1-2 | TRBD1 | TRBV15 | CATSSIQGAIIGYTF | TGTGCCACCAGCAGCATACAGGGGGCCATCATTGGCTACACCTTC
NA | TRBJ1-3 | TRBD1 | TRBV30 | CAWSSDRGPGNTIYF | TGTGCCTGGAGTTCGGACAGGGGGCCAGGAAACACCATATATTTT
NA | TRBJ1-1 | TRBD1 | TRBV5-1 | CASSFGQAAAFF | TGCGCCAGCAGCTTTGGACAGGCGGCCGCTTTCTTT
NA | TRBJ2-5 | NA | TRBV11-3 | CASSLDQFQTQYF | TGTGCCAGCAGCTTAGACCAATTCCAGACCCAGTACTTC
NA | TRBJ2-1 | TRBD2 | TRBV5-1 | CASSLASGSSSYNEQFF | TGCGCCAGCAGCTTGGCTAGCGGTTCGAGCTCCTACAATGAGCAGTTCTTC
NA | TRBJ2-7 | TRBD1 | TRBV5-1 | CASSYAAGGSGEQYF | TGCGCCAGCAGCTATGCAGCAGGGGGCTCGGGGGAGCAGTACTTC
NA | TRBJ2-3 | NA | TRBV3-1/TRBV3-2 | CASSQRGGDTQYF | TGTGCCAGCAGCCAACGAGGGGGAGATACGCAGTATTTT
NA | TRBJ2-3 | NA | TRBV5-1 | CASSLDGAADTQYF | TGCGCCAGCAGCTTGGATGGGGCGGCAGATACGCAGTATTTT
once | TRBJ2-3 | NA | TRBV29-1 | CSVERGTDTQYF | TGCAGCGTTGAAAGGGGAACAGATACGCAGTATTTT
NA | TRBJ1-3 | NA | TRBV2 | CASRGQFSSGNTIYF | TGTGCCAGCAGAGGACAGTTTTCCTCTGGAAACACCATATATTTT
NA | TRBJ1-3 | NA | TRBV18 | CASSPPARPGNTIYF | TGTGCCAGCTCACCACCCGCGCGGCCGGGAAACACCATATATTTT
NA | TRBJ2-7 | TRBD2 | TRBV2 | CASSDKREAREQYF | TGTGCCAGCAGTGACAAGCGGGAGGCCAGGGAGCAGTACTTC
NA | TRBJ2-5 | TRBD1 | TRBV4-1 | CASGPGQAQETQYF | TGCGCCAGCGGCCCGGGACAGGCCCAAGAGACCCAGTACTTC
once | TRBJ2-1 | NA | TRBV28 | CASSFARSSYNEQFF | TGTGCCAGCAGTTTTGCTAGGAGCTCCTACAATGAGCAGTTCTTC